The 23 T cell receptor beta chains presented below share a single source sample, sequenced in a study of blood T cell repertoires in COVID-19. Produced via immunoSEQ multiplex PCR; TCRdb's table is partial and in-frame only. The sample lists around 130,000 clones; 84% were seen once. The material sequenced was peripheral blood. Source of these receptors: a woman aged 30 to 39 who had recovered from COVID-19.

The rearrangement links TRBV6-1 to TRBJ2-1; a possible D gene is TRBD1 (5 bases). Germline CDR1 and CDR2: MNHNS and SASEGT. The CDR3 is made up of 15 amino acids. The V end lost 3 bases, the J end lost 6 bases, and 15 bases lay between the germline ends. The CDR3 protein is CASSDNSLGANEQFF. The CDR3 DNA is TGTGCCAGCAGTGACAACAGCCTTGGGGCCAATGAGCAGTTCTTC.

This rearrangement joins TRBV7-3 to TRBJ2-7; possibly TRBD2 for D (5 bases). This CDR3 has 15 residues. Germline V gene data show CDR1 as SGHTA and CDR2 as FQGTGA. Trimming removed 2 bases at V and 3 bases at J, with 14 bases between. CDR3 nucleotides: TGTGCCAGCAGCTTATCCGGAGGTACTAACTACGAGCAGTACTTC. Protein product: CASSLSGGTNYEQYF.

The CDR3 DNA follows: TGTGCCAGCAGCTTAGATCGGTGGACTGAAGCTTTCTTT. Translated, it gives CASSLDRWTEAFF. The rearrangement uses TRBV7-9 and TRBJ1-1; D ambiguous. In germline, CDR1 is SEHNR, CDR2 FQNEAQ (reference sequence). CDR3 length: 13 residues. V dropped 1 base and J dropped 5 bases, with 8 bases sitting between them.

This rearrangement joins TRBV6-1 to TRBJ2-4; perhaps TRBD1 as D (5 bases). Germline V gives CDR1 MNHNS, CDR2 SASEGT. Between the trimmed V and J ends, which lost 0 bases and 1 base, there was a span of 10 bases. The CDR3 length is 16 residues. CDR3 sequence: CASSEAPDMAKNIQYF. CDR3 bases: TGTGCCAGCAGTGAAGCCCCGGACATGGCCAAAAACATTCAGTACTTC.

This clone turned up a few times. The CDR3 coding sequence is TGCAGCGTTGAAGATCTGCAGGGCACTGAAGCTTTCTTT. Amino acids: CSVEDLQGTEAFF. The rearrangement links TRBV29-1 to TRBJ1-1, with D tentatively TRBD1 (5 bases). Germline V gene sequence: CDR1 SQVTM, CDR2 ANQGSEA. The ends were cut back, 0 bases at V and 4 bases at J, with 9 bases in the middle. This CDR3 is built from 13 residues.

J is TRBJ1-2 and V is TRBV7-9; 10 nucleotides match TRBD1. The CDR3 contains 16 residues. Unmatched junction bases numbered 10, after V lost 5 bases and J lost 4 bases. CDR1 SEHNR and CDR2 FQNEAQ come from the germline V gene (reference sequence). CDR3 DNA sequence: TGTGCCAGCAGCCCGCGGGACAGGGGAGCGCGCTATGGCTACACCTTC. This translates into CASSPRDRGARYGYTF.

V is TRBV7-8 and J is TRBJ2-7; D is perhaps TRBD1 (6 bases). Germline V gene sequence: CDR1 SGHVS, CDR2 FQNEAQ. The V end was cut by 1 base, the J end by 3 bases, with 16 bases between. CDR3 length: 16 amino acids. CDR3 loop: CASSLGLQGSIYEQYF. The CDR3 nucleotides are TGTGCCAGCAGCTTAGGGTTGCAGGGGTCCATCTACGAGCAGTACTTC.

This chain links TRBV3-1 (or the pseudogene TRBV3-2) with TRBJ1-1; tentative D call: TRBD1 (6 bases). Germline V gives CDR1 LGHDT, CDR2 YNNKEL (reference sequence). The V gene lost 4 bases and the J gene lost 0 bases, with 9 bases spanning the gap. The CDR3 spans 14 residues. The CDR3: CASSPGQMNTEAFF. DNA for the CDR3: TGTGCCAGCAGCCCGGGACAAATGAACACTGAAGCTTTCTTT.

This clone was recorded at least ten times. The CDR3 loop is CASSPDTGSMNTEAFF. The CDR3 nucleotides read TGTGCCAGCAGCCCGGACACCGGGAGCATGAACACTGAAGCTTTCTTT. This chain uses TRBV5-4 with TRBJ1-1; possibly TRBD1 for D (5 bases). CDR1 and CDR2 (germline): SGHNT, YYREEE (reference sequence). Trimming removed 4 bases at V and 0 bases at J, with 16 bases between. This CDR3 has 16 residues.

This chain uses TRBV2 with TRBJ1-1; no reliable D call. Germline CDR1 reads SNHLY; CDR2 reads FYNNEI. The germline V and J ends were trimmed by 6 bases and 5 bases, with 7 bases remaining between them. The CDR3 extends over 11 amino acids. CDR3 loop: CASSAGTEAFF. The CDR3 DNA follows: TGTGCCAGCAGCGCCGGGACTGAAGCTTTCTTT. Looking up the rest from reference TRBV2 and TRBJ1-1 gives the full variable domain: EPEVTQTPSHQVTQMGQEVILRCVPISNHLYFYWYRQILGQKVEFLVSFYNNEISEKSEIFDDQFSVERPDGSNFTLKIRSTKLEDSAMYFCASSAGTEAFFGQGTRLTVV.

This clone was counted a single time. DNA of the CDR3: TGTGCCAGCAGCTTAACTAGCGGTGCTAATGAAAAACTGTTTTTT. Translated, it gives CASSLTSGANEKLFF. This chain links TRBV11-2 with TRBJ1-4; D is undetermined. V was cut by 2 bases and J by 3 bases, with 10 bases left in between. The CDR3 runs 15 residues. CDR1 and CDR2 (germline): SGHAT, FQNNGV.

The rearrangement joins TRBV27 to TRBJ1-1, with 8 bases that match TRBD1. V shed 4 bases and J 5 bases; nucleotides not matched to a gene: 6. CDR1 is MNHEY and CDR2 is SMNVEV in the germline V gene (reference sequence). This CDR3 has 14 residues. The CDR3 DNA reads TGTGCCAGCAGTTACAGGGGGGTGGGGACTGAAGCTTTCTTT. As protein: CASSYRGVGTEAFF.

The CDR3 bases are TGTGCCAGCAGCGGGACAGGGAACTACGAGCAGTACTTC. Its protein product is CASSGTGNYEQYF. V gene TRBV5-4 combines with J gene TRBJ2-7, with TRBD1 identical over 9 bases. CDR3 size: 13 residues. The V segment lost 4 bases and the J segment 3 bases; nucleotides outside the gene matches: 2. The germline V gene encodes CDR1 SGHNT and CDR2 YYREEE (reference sequence). Complete variable domain (other parts from reference TRBV5-4 and TRBJ2-7): ETGVTQSPTHLIKTRGQQVTLRCSSQSGHNTVSWYQQALGQGPQFIFQYYREEENGRGNFPPRFSGLQFPNYSSELNVNALELDDSALYLCASSGTGNYEQYFGPGTRLTVT.

This clone was seen only once. V gene TRBV19 combines with J gene TRBJ2-7; 9 bases are a match to TRBD2. CDR1 is LNHDA and CDR2 is SQIVND in the germline V gene (reference sequence). J was trimmed by 3 bases and V by 7 bases; bases with no gene match: 10. The CDR3 is 15 residues long. CDR3 residues: CASKVAGGPFYEQYF. CDR3 bases: TGTGCCAGTAAGGTGGCGGGAGGGCCCTTCTACGAGCAGTACTTC.

The chain employs TRBV19 and TRBJ1-5; the match to TRBD1 covers 7 bases. V was pared by 5 bases and J by 7 bases, with 8 bases of the junction left unmatched. Germline values: CDR1 LNHDA, CDR2 SQIVND (reference sequence). The CDR3 covers 14 residues. As DNA, the CDR3 is TGTGCCAGTAGTTCGACAGGGAATGGCCAGCCCCAGCATTTT. Translated: CASSSTGNGQPQHF.

The rearrangement uses TRBV5-5 and TRBJ1-1; maybe TRBD1 (6 bases). The germline CDR1 and CDR2 sequences are SGHKS and YYEKEE (reference sequence). Trimming pared 4 bases from V and 4 bases from J, leaving 14 bases between. The CDR3 sequence is 14 residues long. CDR3 nucleotide sequence: TGTGCCAGCAGCCCCCGGACAGTTGTCACTGAAGCTTTCTTT. This sequence encodes CASSPRTVVTEAFF.

The chain carries TRBV19 and TRBJ1-2; tentative D call: TRBD1 (5 bases). Trimming pared 3 bases from V and 2 bases from J, leaving 7 bases between. The CDR3 runs to 13 residues. Germline CDR1 LNHDA, CDR2 SQIVND (reference sequence). The CDR3 sequence is CASSIGGNYGYTF. The CDR3 DNA reads as TGTGCCAGTAGTATCGGGGGAAACTATGGCTACACCTTC.

The chain recombines TRBV11-2 with TRBJ2-3, with 11 bases identical to TRBD2. V trimming: 5 bases; J trimming: 4 bases; junction bases outside the gene matches: 5. Germline V CDR1 and CDR2: SGHAT, FQNNGV. The CDR3 covers 15 residues. CDR3 residues: CASSHTSGRADTQYF. In nucleotides, the CDR3 is TGTGCCAGCAGCCATACTAGCGGGAGAGCAGATACGCAGTATTTT.

The rearrangement joins TRBV6-5 to TRBJ1-4, with D possibly being TRBD1 (6 bases). Germline CDR1 is MNHEY and CDR2 is SVGAGI. Trimming stripped 10 bases from V and 5 bases from J, with 11 bases between. This CDR3 has 12 amino acids. The CDR3 DNA reads as TGTGCCACCGGGACAAGGAATGAAAAACTGTTTTTT. It yields the protein CATGTRNEKLFF.

The genes are TRBV18 and TRBJ2-7, with D maybe TRBD2 (6 bases). V was cut by 0 bases and J by 0 bases, with 9 bases left in between. Germline V gives CDR1 KGHSH, CDR2 LQKENI. CDR3 length equals 15 residues. CDR3 in amino acids: CASSPPRGSSYEQYF. CDR3 coding DNA: TGTGCCAGCTCACCACCCCGGGGGAGCTCCTACGAGCAGTACTTC.

CDR3 DNA sequence: TGTGCCAGCAGTTCGGTATGGACAGGACGCCAGACCCAGTACTTC. Translation gives CASSSVWTGRQTQYF. The chain has TRBV6-5 and TRBJ2-5; 7 bases are a match to TRBD1. Germline CDR1 and CDR2: MNHEY and SVGAGI. The CDR3 covers 15 residues. After removal of 4 bases from V and 6 bases from J, the junction contained 11 bases not matched to a gene.

The chain is built from TRBV7-9 and TRBJ1-2, with 9 bases fitting TRBD1. Trimming removed 2 bases from V and 10 bases from J; junction bases left unmatched: 14. This CDR3 comprises 16 residues. Germline CDR1 is SEHNR and CDR2 is FQNEAQ (reference sequence). DNA of the CDR3: TGTGCCAGCAGCTTAAATTCCGGGACAGGGCGGAGTAACTACACCTTC. This codes for CASSLNSGTGRSNYTF.

This clone was counted a single time. The CDR3 DNA reads as TGTGCCAGCTCACCAAGTCACAGTCAAGAGACCCAGTACTTC. Residues: CASSPSHSQETQYF. The V call is TRBV18, the J call TRBJ2-5; the D is unclear. V lost 2 bases and J 2 bases, leaving 9 bases between the germline ends. The length of the CDR3 is 14 residues. Germline CDR1 and CDR2: KGHSH and LQKENI.